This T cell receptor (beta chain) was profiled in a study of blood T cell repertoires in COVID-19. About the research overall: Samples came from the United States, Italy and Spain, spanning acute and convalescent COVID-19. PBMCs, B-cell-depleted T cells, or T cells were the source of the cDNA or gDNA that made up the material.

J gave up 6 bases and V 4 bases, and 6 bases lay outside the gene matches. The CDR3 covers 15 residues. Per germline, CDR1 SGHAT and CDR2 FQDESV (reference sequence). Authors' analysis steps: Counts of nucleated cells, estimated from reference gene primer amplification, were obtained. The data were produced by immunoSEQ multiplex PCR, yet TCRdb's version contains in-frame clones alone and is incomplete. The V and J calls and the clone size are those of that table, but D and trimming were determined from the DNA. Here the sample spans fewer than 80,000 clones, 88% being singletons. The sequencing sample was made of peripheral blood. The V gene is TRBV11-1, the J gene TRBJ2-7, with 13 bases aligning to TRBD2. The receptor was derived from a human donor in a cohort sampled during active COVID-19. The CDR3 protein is CASSSGLAGSGEQYF. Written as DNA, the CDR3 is TGTGCCAGCAGCTCGGGACTAGCGGGATCGGGCGAGCAGTACTTC.